The sequence of this T cell receptor (beta chain) was determined in a study of PD-L1 blockade in urothelial cancer (dated by TCRdb to 2017 to 2019). For the study in its entirety: Therapy was started in the mid-2010s for all patients, and atezolizumab 1,200 mg was administered intravenously every 3 weeks. About 85% of the roughly 30 patients were males with bladder-origin urothelial cancer, and about 60% of the 29 reported a prior smoking history. Patients had an ECOG performance status of 0 or 1 and had received between 0 and 3 prior chemotherapy regimens. Blood samples were analyzed 3 weeks after the start of treatment (second dose) and 6 weeks after the start of treatment. Blood samples gave a median of 141,255 T cells and 80,000 to 95,000 unique TCRs, with a median clonality of 0.080. The study was an exploratory multi-omic analysis of somatic, immune and clinical correlates of response to PD-L1 blockade with atezolizumab in urothelial cancer. Pretreatment tumor samples, along with matched peripheral blood collected serially before and after atezolizumab treatment, underwent TCR sequencing. Progression-free survival longer than 6 months counted as durable clinical benefit, and TCR features were additionally tested against both progression-free and overall survival. Whole exome sequencing and RNA sequencing of pretreatment tumors were performed alongside TCR sequencing in the same patients. Durable clinical benefit was achieved by nine patients and was not achieved by 20 patients. Twenty-nine patients had pretreatment blood TCR-seq, about 25 had at least one posttreatment blood collection, and about 25 had tumor TCR-seq.

The sample's time point label, in plain terms: pretreatment peripheral blood. The cohort comprised 25 to 30 patients with locally advanced or metastatic urothelial carcinoma treated at Memorial Sloan Kettering on a trial protocol. Peripheral blood mononuclear cells were collected pretreatment and during treatment, at between 1 and 8 total time points per patient. The Qiagen DNeasy Blood extraction kit was used to purify genomic DNA from total PBMCs and tumor samples. PBMCs were collected pretreatment and during treatment and were isolated and stored as previously described. Concerning this clone: Its antigen remains undetermined. Base qualities were left out, and no much larger clone turns up one base away.

The study at large found these results: A pretreatment peripheral blood TCR clonality below the median was linked to improved progression-free and overall survival. Because the sample size was small (n of about 29) and many exploratory analyses were performed, the results are intended to be hypothesis-generating. At 3 weeks after the start of treatment, tumor-associated TCR clones in peripheral blood had expanded more in patients with durable benefit (n of about 20, p = 0.022).

Synthetic TCR analog templates were spiked into each PCR to estimate absolute template abundance from read counts. Using the immunoSEQ assay, TCRbeta CDR3 regions were amplified from genomic DNA with bias-controlled V and J gene primers. Sequencing of rearranged TCRbeta segments was done at approximately 20X coverage. The original pipeline was this. Sequencing errors were corrected by clustering and CDR3s were annotated against IMGT to assign V, D and J genes. Only productive TCRbeta rearrangements were used in downstream analyses, excluding out-of-frame or stop-codon sequences. To compute clonality, Shannon entropy was normalized by the log of the number of unique productive sequences and then subtracted from one. Fisher's exact test with Benjamini-Hochberg correction, at a threshold of adjusted p below 0.01, was used to find clones that differed between time points or between blood and tumor. Here the immuneACCESS table is served through TCRdb, limited to in-frame sequences with V and J called. Missing clones are a known gap in these copies; in checked studies unresolved V genes cover under half, and the rest lacks a known reason. The V and J calls and the clone size are those of that table, but D and trimming were determined from the DNA. The sample table shows roughly 90,000 clones, and around 89% are seen once. The leading ten clones occupy 0.85% to 1% of the sample.

CDR3 length: 11 amino acids, cysteine to phenylalanine. Of all the DNA, just the CDR3 is kept, 33 bases in frame from base 1. Reading the germline V gene gives CDR1 MNHEY and CDR2 SVGAGI. From V the trimming removes 8 bases and from J it removes 7 bases, while the gene matches leave 4 bases of the junction unaccounted for. The input for sequencing was PBMCs, taken around atezolizumab (anti-PD-L1) treatment. The rearrangement combines TRBV6-5 with TRBJ2-5; TRBD1 aligns with 7 central bases. This TCR was recovered from a woman of 80 years or more with urothelial cancer. The encoded CDR3 is CASPAGGTQYF. The DNA sequence is TGTGCCAGCCCAGCAGGGGGGACCCAGTACTTC.